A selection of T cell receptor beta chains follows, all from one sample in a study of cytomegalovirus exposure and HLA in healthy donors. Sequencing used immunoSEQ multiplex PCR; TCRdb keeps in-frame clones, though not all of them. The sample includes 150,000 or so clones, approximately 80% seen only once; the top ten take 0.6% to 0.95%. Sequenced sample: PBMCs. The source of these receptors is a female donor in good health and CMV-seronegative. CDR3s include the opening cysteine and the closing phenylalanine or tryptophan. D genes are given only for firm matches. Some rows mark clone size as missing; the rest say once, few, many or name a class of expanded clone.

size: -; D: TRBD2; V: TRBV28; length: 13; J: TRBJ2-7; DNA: TGTGCCAGCAGTTCAGGGACTAGCGGGAAGCAGTACTTC; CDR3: CASSSGTSGKQYF
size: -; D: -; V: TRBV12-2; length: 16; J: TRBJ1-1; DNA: TGTGCAAGTCGCTTAGCGGACAGGGGGCGCGAGTGGGAAGCTTTCTTT; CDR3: CASRLADRGREWEAFF
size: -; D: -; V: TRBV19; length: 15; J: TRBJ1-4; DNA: TGTGCCAGTAGTCCCTCCCAGGCAACTAATGAAAAACTGTTTTTT; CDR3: CASSPSQATNEKLFF
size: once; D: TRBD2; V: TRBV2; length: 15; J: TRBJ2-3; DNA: TGTGCCGGAAACAGGGCGGGAGGGACGGTTGATACGCAGTATTTT; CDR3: CAGNRAGGTVDTQYF
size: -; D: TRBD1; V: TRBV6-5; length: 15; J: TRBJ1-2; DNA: TGTGCCAGCAGTTCCTGGACAGGAGCTAACTATGGCTACACCTTC; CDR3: CASSSWTGANYGYTF
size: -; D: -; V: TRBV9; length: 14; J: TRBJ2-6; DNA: TGTGCCAGCAGCGTAGCTTCTGGGGCCAACGTCCTGACTTTC; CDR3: CASSVASGANVLTF
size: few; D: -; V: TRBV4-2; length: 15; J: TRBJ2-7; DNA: TGTGCCAGCAGCCAAGGACTGACGATGGTCTACGAGCAGTACTTC; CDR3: CASSQGLTMVYEQYF
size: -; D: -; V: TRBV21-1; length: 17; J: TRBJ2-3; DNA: TGTGCCAGCAGCAAAAGGGTGGGCGGCCCTAGCCCAGATACGCAGTATTTT; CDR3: CASSKRVGGPSPDTQYF
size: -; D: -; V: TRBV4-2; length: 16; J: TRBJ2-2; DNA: TGTGCCAGCAGCCCCGGTAGTATGAGAAACACCGGGGAGCTGTTTTTT; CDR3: CASSPGSMRNTGELFF
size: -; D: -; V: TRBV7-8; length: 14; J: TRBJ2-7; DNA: TGTGCCAGCAGCTTAGGGACAGTTTCTTACGAGCAGTACTTC; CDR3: CASSLGTVSYEQYF
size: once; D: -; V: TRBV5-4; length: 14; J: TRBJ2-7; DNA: TGTGCCAGCAGCTTGGAGTTTGGGGAGGACGAGCAGTACTTC; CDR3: CASSLEFGEDEQYF
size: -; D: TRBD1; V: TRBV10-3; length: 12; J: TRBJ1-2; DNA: TGTGCCATCAGCGGGACAGGGTACGGCTACACCTTC; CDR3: CAISGTGYGYTF
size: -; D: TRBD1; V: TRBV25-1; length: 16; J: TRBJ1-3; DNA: TGTGCCAGCAGTTCCCGACAGGGGACCGGTGGAAACACCATATATTTT; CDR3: CASSSRQGTGGNTIYF